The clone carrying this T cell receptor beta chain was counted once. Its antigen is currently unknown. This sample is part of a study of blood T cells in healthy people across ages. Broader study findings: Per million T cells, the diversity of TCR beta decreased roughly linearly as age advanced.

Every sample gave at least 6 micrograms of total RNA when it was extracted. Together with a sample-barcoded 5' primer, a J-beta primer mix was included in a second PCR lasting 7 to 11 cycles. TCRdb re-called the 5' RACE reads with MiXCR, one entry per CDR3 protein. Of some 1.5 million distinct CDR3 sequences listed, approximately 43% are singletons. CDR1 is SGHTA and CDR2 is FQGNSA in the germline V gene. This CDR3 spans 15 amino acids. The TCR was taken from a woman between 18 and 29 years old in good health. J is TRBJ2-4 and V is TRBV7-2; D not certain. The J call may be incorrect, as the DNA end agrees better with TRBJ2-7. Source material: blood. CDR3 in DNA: TGTGCCAGCAGCTTGTCGCGTGCTAGTGGTAACGAGCAGTACTTC. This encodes CASSLSRASGNEQYF.